This T cell receptor beta chain comes out of a study of T cell responses to AZD1222 COVID-19 vaccine. A remark on this clone: Its antigen is unknown.

Libraries were prepared by immunoSEQ multiplex PCR; TCRdb keeps only in-frame clonotypes and omits some of them. The sample yields approximately 110,000 clones, 70% to 90% seen once. There are 13 residues in the CDR3. V gave up 4 bases and J gave up 8 bases, with 15 bases separating them. Germline V lookup: CDR1 SQVTM, CDR2 ANQGSEA. Study-level results: Seropositive AZD1222 recipients at baseline numbered only five or six. Targets within unmutated variant regions were reportedly found for nearly half of spike-specific TCRs. Clonal diversity was possibly underestimated; the donors were predominantly white British and more often female.

Sample: peripheral blood, taken 28 days after the second AZD1222 dose. J is TRBJ2-1 and V is TRBV29-1; tentative D call: TRBD2 (6 bases). This sequence was found in an adult who received the AZD1222 COVID-19 vaccine. CDR3 DNA: TGCAGCGTTGTTTCGGGACTGAGGGATGAGCAGTTCTTC. Protein sequence: CSVVSGLRDEQFF.